What follows are 15 T cell receptor beta chains derived from one specimen sequenced in a study of T cell changes during pregnancy in multiple sclerosis. The data were produced by immunoSEQ multiplex PCR, yet TCRdb's version contains in-frame clones alone and is incomplete. The repertoire has roughly 90,000 clones, about 93% of them found once; the top ten carry about 4.5%. The sequences come from peripheral blood, collected in the first trimester of pregnancy. Receptors originate from a female donor with multiple sclerosis, enrolled in a pregnancy study.

The V call is TRBV5-5, the J call TRBJ2-2, with 12 bases matching TRBD1. Germline CDR1 reads SGHKS; CDR2 reads YYEKEE (reference sequence). The junction had 3 bases not matched to a gene; V was cut back by 3 bases and J by 3 bases. This CDR3 is built from 16 residues. DNA for the CDR3: TGTGCCAGCAGCTGGGGACAGGGGGCCGACACCGGGGAGCTGTTTTTT. This gives the protein CASSWGQGADTGELFF. The full variable domain, its missing parts supplied by reference TRBV5-5 and TRBJ2-2, is DAGVTQSPTHLIKTRGQQVTLRCSPISGHKSVSWYQQVLGQGPQFIFQYYEKEERGRGNFPDRFSARQFPNYSSELNVNALLLGDSALYLCASSWGQGADTGELFFGEGSRLTVL.

The chain is built from TRBV27 and TRBJ2-3; perhaps TRBD1 as D (6 bases). The length of the CDR3 is 15 residues. Trimming shortened V by 6 bases and J by 2 bases, and 15 bases separated the two germline ends. Germline V CDR1 and CDR2: MNHEY, SMNVEV (reference sequence). Written as DNA, the CDR3 is TGTGCCAGCAGCCTATCCTCAGGGGACACAGATACGCAGTATTTT. Residues: CASSLSSGDTDTQYF.

The rearrangement links TRBV19 to TRBJ1-2; the D gene is possibly TRBD1 (5 bases). The ends were cut back, 3 bases at V and 8 bases at J, with 10 bases in the middle. Germline CDR1 reads LNHDA; CDR2 reads SQIVND (reference sequence). The CDR3 is 12 residues long. CDR3 region: CASSIVGAGYTF. The CDR3, as DNA: TGTGCCAGTAGTATTGTAGGGGCCGGCTACACCTTC.

V usage is TRBV7-6 and J usage is TRBJ2-7; the D gene is possibly TRBD1 (6 bases). Trimming cost V 5 bases and J 0 bases, with 8 bases left between them. The CDR3 loop spans 13 amino acids. Germline values: CDR1 SGHVS, CDR2 FNYEAQ. The CDR3 loop reads CASSPDSSYEQYF. The CDR3 region has the DNA TGTGCCAGCAGCCCGGACAGCTCCTACGAGCAGTACTTC.

The rearrangement uses TRBV29-1 and TRBJ1-1; 9 bases agree with TRBD1. The CDR3 is made up of 14 amino acids. After removal of 5 bases from V and 4 bases from J, the junction contained 8 bases not matched to a gene. The V gene's germline CDR1 is SQVTM and CDR2 ANQGSEA. As DNA, the CDR3 is TGCAGCGTTCTCCCACAGGGGGCGCCCACTGAAGCTTTCTTT. This translates into CSVLPQGAPTEAFF.

The V call is TRBV9, the J call TRBJ1-2; 9 bases match TRBD1. This CDR3 spans 14 amino acids. The germline gives CDR1 SGDLS, CDR2 YYNGEE. V lost 4 bases to trimming and J lost 7 bases; unmatched junction nucleotides: 8. The DNA for the CDR3 is TGTGCCAGCAGCACAAACAGGGGGCCGGTTGGCTACACCTTC. Encoded protein: CASSTNRGPVGYTF.

The V call is TRBV4-2, the J call TRBJ2-3, with D perhaps matching TRBD2 (6 bases). The CDR3 is 19 amino acids. Germline V gene lookup returns CDR1 LGHNA and CDR2 YNFKEQ. The ends were cut back, 2 bases at V and 0 bases at J, with 21 bases in the middle. The DNA for the CDR3 is TGTGCCAGCAGCCAAAATGCTGGGGCCGGGCTAGCGAGCACAGATACGCAGTATTTT. Translated, it gives CASSQNAGAGLASTDTQYF.

The chain links TRBV7-3 to TRBJ1-1; 11 bases are a match to TRBD1. The CDR3 has 14 residues. Germline V gene lookup returns CDR1 SGHTA and CDR2 FQGTGA. Trimming removed 5 bases from V and 5 bases from J; junction bases left unmatched: 4. In DNA form, the CDR3 reads TGTGCCAGCAGCCTGGACAGGGGGCAAACTGAAGCTTTCTTT. It codes for CASSLDRGQTEAFF.

The gene calls are TRBV2 and TRBJ2-7, with TRBD2 matching over 8 bases. CDR3 length equals 12 residues. The germline gives CDR1 SNHLY, CDR2 FYNNEI. The junction had 3 bases not matched to a gene; V was cut back by 7 bases and J by 4 bases. The CDR3 sequence is CASTGGQYEQYF. The DNA of the CDR3 is TGTGCCAGCACGGGGGGGCAGTACGAGCAGTACTTC.

The chain combines TRBV5-1 with TRBJ1-1, with a possible D match to TRBD1 (6 bases). Germline V lookup: CDR1 SGHRS, CDR2 YFSETQ. The V end was cut by 0 bases, the J end by 4 bases, with 13 bases between. This CDR3 spans 15 amino acids. CDR3 DNA sequence: TGCGCCAGCAGCTTGGAGGCAGGGGTACTCACTGAAGCTTTCTTT. Residues: CASSLEAGVLTEAFF.

The V and J genes are TRBV6-5 and TRBJ1-2, with 9 bases fitting TRBD1. Unmatched junction bases numbered 8, after V lost 6 bases and J lost 6 bases. Germline V CDR1 and CDR2: MNHEY, SVGAGI. This CDR3 is built from 14 residues. This CDR3 is CASRLRQGVDGYTF. CDR3 bases: TGTGCCAGCAGACTCCGACAGGGGGTAGATGGCTACACCTTC.

The rearrangement links TRBV9 to TRBJ2-1, with 16 bases lining up with TRBD2. The trim removed 3 bases at V and 9 bases at J, leaving 6 bases unmatched. Germline V gene sequence: CDR1 SGDLS, CDR2 YYNGEE. The CDR3 is 16 residues long. This CDR3 is CASSAGLAGGPSEQFF. As DNA, the CDR3 is TGTGCCAGCAGCGCGGGACTAGCGGGGGGGCCAAGTGAGCAGTTCTTC.

The chain has TRBV10-2 and TRBJ2-3; TRBD2 matches at 8 bases. The CDR3 extends over 15 amino acids. In germline, CDR1 is WSHSY, CDR2 SAAADI. V shed 10 bases, J shed 4 bases, and the junction held 13 bases outside the gene matches. CDR3 in amino acids: CATLPGSGNSDTQYF. Written as DNA, the CDR3 is TGCGCCACCTTACCGGGTAGCGGGAACTCAGATACGCAGTATTTT.

The chain joins TRBV7-2 to TRBJ1-3; D not certain. The CDR3 sequence is 14 residues long. Per germline, CDR1 SGHTA and CDR2 FQGNSA. Trimming took off 0 bases at V and 3 bases at J, with 6 bases between the two ends. The CDR3 DNA reads as TGTGCCAGCAGCTTAGCTCAGGTTGGAAACACCATATATTTT. Its protein is CASSLAQVGNTIYF.

CDR3 DNA sequence: TGTGCCAGCACTCGGGATATGAACACTGAAGCTTTCTTT. It specifies CASTRDMNTEAFF. The V call is TRBV25-1, the J call TRBJ1-1; the D is unclear. The CDR3 spans 13 residues. Germline assignment: CDR1 MGHDK and CDR2 SYGVNS. Trimming took 7 bases from V and 0 from J, leaving 9 bases between them.